The 28 T cell receptor beta chains below come from one sample, sequenced in a study (dated by TCRdb to the mid-2010s). Library creation used RT-PCR. The reads were generated on an Illumina MiSeq. TCRdb applied fastp at Q25 and MiXCR to the public reads, then kept only in-frame beta chains. Each record represents a unique CDR3 protein, reported with the most common genes and DNA among its rows. For this sample there are more than 550,000 distinct CDR3 sequences; over 12% appear just once. The ten largest clones represent 3.6% of the sample. The sequencing input was memory CD4+ T cells from blood. These receptors originate from a female donor in good health, serving as a healthy control.

This chain joins TRBV6-2 or TRBV6-3 and TRBJ1-1, with TRBD1 matching 7 bases. The germline V gene has CDR1 MNHEY and CDR2 SVGEGT. The CDR3 is made up of 17 amino acids. The V segment lost 1 base and the J segment 3 bases; nucleotides outside the gene matches: 11. The CDR3 protein is CASSYLLDREWDTEAFF. In nucleotides, the CDR3 is TGTGCCAGCAGTTACTTGCTAGACAGGGAGTGGGACACTGAAGCTTTCTTT.

This clonotype was recorded at least ten times. The chain carries TRBV20-1 and TRBJ2-1, with 13 nucleotides matching TRBD2. This CDR3 spans 15 amino acids. Germline CDR1 and CDR2: DFQATT and SNEGSKA (reference sequence). V lost 4 bases to trimming and J lost 9 bases; unmatched junction nucleotides: 9. The CDR3 region has the DNA TGCAGTGCTACTCTCCGACTAGCGGGAGGACTTGAGCAGTTCTTC. Encoded protein: CSATLRLAGGLEQFF.

This clonotype was counted ten times or more. The chain employs TRBV29-1 and TRBJ2-1; 10 bases are a match to TRBD2. The CDR3 extends over 16 amino acids. Germline CDR1 reads SQVTM; CDR2 reads ANQGSEA. V lost 8 bases and J lost 9; bases outside the gene matches: 19. In DNA form, the CDR3 reads TGCAGCTCGACCGGAGGAATAGCGGGAGGCCTCGGTGAGCAGTTCTTC. It encodes CSSTGGIAGGLGEQFF.

This clonotype was seen a few times. This chain connects TRBV5-1 to TRBJ1-2; tentatively, D is TRBD1 (5 bases). V was clipped by 0 bases and J by 3 bases, with 18 bases between them. The CDR3 spans 17 residues. Germline CDR1 SGHRS, CDR2 YFSETQ. Here the CDR3 reads CASSLGWGVQDYYGYTF. The CDR3 DNA is TGCGCCAGCAGCTTGGGGTGGGGGGTCCAGGATTACTATGGCTACACCTTC.

This clonotype was observed a handful of times. The CDR3 DNA reads TGTGCCAGCAGCCCGGGACAGATGGATAACTATGGCTACACCTTC. Protein product: CASSPGQMDNYGYTF. The genes are TRBV6-2 or TRBV6-3 and TRBJ1-2, with TRBD1 matching over 7 bases. Germline V gene sequence: CDR1 MNHEY, CDR2 SVGEGT. The junction had 8 bases not matched to a gene; V was cut back by 6 bases and J by 1 base. This CDR3 spans 15 amino acids.

A few counts support this clonotype. The chain employs TRBV20-1 and TRBJ2-3; the match to TRBD1 covers 9 bases. V lost 5 bases to trimming and J lost 2 bases; unmatched junction nucleotides: 8. The CDR3 is 15 residues long. Germline V gene sequence: CDR1 DFQATT, CDR2 SNEGSKA (reference sequence). DNA of the CDR3: TGCAGTGCTGAAGTGACAGGGGGAAACACAGATACGCAGTATTTT. Encoded protein: CSAEVTGGNTDTQYF.

The table lists this clonotype with a few counts. The V gene is TRBV15, the J gene TRBJ2-1, with 7 bases that match TRBD2. CDR3 length: 15 amino acids. Germline V gene data show CDR1 as LNHNV and CDR2 as YYDKDF (reference sequence). The V segment lost 1 base and the J segment 3 bases; nucleotides outside the gene matches: 3. The CDR3 region has the DNA TGTGCCACCAGCAGAGGACTAGCTGGCTACAATGAGCAGTTCTTC. This codes for CATSRGLAGYNEQFF.

The rearrangement links TRBV12-3 or TRBV12-4 to TRBJ2-5; D assignment may be TRBD1 or TRBD2 (5 bases each). Trimming cost V 2 bases and J 5 bases, with 15 bases left between them. The length of the CDR3 is 15 residues. The DNA for the CDR3 is TGTGCCAGCAGTTTATGGGACCCCGGCCGGGAGACCCAGTACTTC. This translates into CASSLWDPGRETQYF.

The V and J genes are TRBV12-3 or TRBV12-4 and TRBJ1-1, with TRBD1 identical over 7 bases. This CDR3 region has 13 residues. V lost 6 bases and J lost 4; bases outside the gene matches: 5. This CDR3 is CASSNNRGTEAFF. CDR3 coding DNA: TGTGCCAGCAGCAATAACAGGGGCACTGAAGCTTTCTTT.

This clonotype has more than one count but fewer than ten. This sequence joins TRBV29-1 and TRBJ2-1; D unresolved. The CDR3 loop spans 14 amino acids. V shed 4 bases and J shed 0 bases, with 10 bases lying between them. Germline CDR1 reads SQVTM; CDR2 reads ANQGSEA. CDR3 amino acids: CSVVETYSYNEQFF. The CDR3, as DNA: TGCAGCGTTGTTGAGACTTACTCCTACAATGAGCAGTTCTTC.

This clonotype has a count of ten or more. This chain joins TRBV28 and TRBJ2-7, with TRBD2 matching 8 bases. The CDR3 runs to 14 residues. CDR1 and CDR2 from the germline V gene are MDHEN and SYDVKM. J was trimmed by 5 bases and V by 6 bases; bases with no gene match: 9. The CDR3, as DNA: TGTGCCAGCAGCACCGGGACTAGTCCTAACGAGCAGTACTTC. Protein product: CASSTGTSPNEQYF.

The V call is TRBV19, the J call TRBJ2-5; D is perhaps TRBD2 (5 bases). There are 15 residues in the CDR3. The germline V gene has CDR1 LNHDA and CDR2 SQIVND (reference sequence). Trimming stripped 5 bases from V and 1 base from J, with 14 bases between. CDR3 sequence: CASSSIGNVQETQYF. The CDR3 nucleotides read TGTGCCAGTAGTTCAATCGGGAATGTCCAAGAGACCCAGTACTTC.

This clonotype was recorded a few times. The rearrangement joins TRBV15 to TRBJ1-4, with D possibly being TRBD1 (5 bases). The CDR3 is 15 residues long. Per the germline V gene, CDR1 is LNHNV and CDR2 is YYDKDF (reference sequence). V lost 2 bases to trimming and J lost 8 bases, with 15 bases between them. CDR3: CATSRSRFGGEKLFF. The CDR3 DNA follows: TGTGCCACCAGCAGATCTAGGTTCGGGGGGGAAAAACTGTTTTTT.

This chain links TRBV6-1 with TRBJ2-5; possible D gene TRBD1, 6 bases. The CDR3 is 15 amino acids. Germline values: CDR1 MNHNS, CDR2 SASEGT. V was cut by 2 bases and J by 2 bases, with 12 bases left in between. Here the CDR3 reads CASSESVGAQETQYF. The CDR3 region has the DNA TGTGCCAGCAGTGAATCGGTGGGGGCACAAGAGACCCAGTACTTC.

The chain joins TRBV12-3 or TRBV12-4 to TRBJ1-1, with TRBD1 identical over 9 bases. The CDR3 is 14 amino acids. The J segment lost 7 bases and the V segment lost 2 bases, leaving 5 bases of the junction unmatched. The CDR3 spells CASSLNSGQGEAFF. CDR3 DNA: TGTGCCAGCAGTTTAAATTCGGGACAGGGTGAAGCTTTCTTT.

This clonotype was seen at least ten times. This chain joins TRBV20-1 and TRBJ1-3, with D possibly TRBD1 on 5 matching bases. The V gene lost 6 bases and the J gene lost 4 bases, with 10 bases spanning the gap. The CDR3 covers 12 residues. Germline V lookup: CDR1 DFQATT, CDR2 SNEGSKA (reference sequence). Here the CDR3 reads CSASTAGNTIYF. CDR3 coding DNA: TGCAGTGCATCGACAGCAGGAAACACCATATATTTT.

This clonotype appeared once. Possible read error: a much larger clone is one base away. The chain has TRBV4-2 and TRBJ2-7, with D unclear. Germline loops: CDR1 LGHNA, CDR2 YNFKEQ. V lost 3 bases and J 0 bases, leaving 12 bases between the germline ends. This CDR3 has 15 amino acids. The CDR3 loop reads CASSHQSVSSYEQYF. The CDR3 DNA is TGTGCCAGCAGCCATCAAAGCGTGAGCTCCTACGAGCAGTACTTC.

This clonotype was seen more than once but under ten times. The chain recombines TRBV11-3 with TRBJ2-1; no clear D. CDR1 SGHNT and CDR2 YENEEA come from the germline V gene. This CDR3 is 12 amino acids long. Trimming removed 4 bases from V and 5 bases from J, with 6 bases in between. The CDR3 coding sequence is TGTGCCAGCAGCTCCTATCACAATGAGCAGTTCTTC. It yields the protein CASSSYHNEQFF.

This clonotype was detected a few times. The J gene is TRBJ2-3, the V gene TRBV11-2; D might be TRBD2 (6 bases). Between the trimmed V and J ends, which lost 6 bases and 1 base, there was a span of 17 bases. In germline, CDR1 is SGHAT, CDR2 FQNNGV. The CDR3 contains 16 residues. In DNA form, the CDR3 reads TGTGCCAGCAGTTCCCTGGGGGGAGTTGGCACAGATACGCAGTATTTT. Amino acids: CASSSLGGVGTDTQYF.

At least ten counts were recorded for this clonotype. The V call is TRBV20-1, the J call TRBJ1-3; D remains unclear. The germline V gene encodes CDR1 DFQATT and CDR2 SNEGSKA (reference sequence). With 0 bases removed from V and 3 bases from J, the gap between germline ends came to 3 bases. This CDR3 has 12 residues. The CDR3: CSARDNGNTIYF. DNA for the CDR3: TGCAGTGCTAGAGATAATGGAAACACCATATATTTT.

The genes are TRBV30 and TRBJ2-7; tentatively, D is TRBD2 (7 bases). The germline V gene encodes CDR1 GTSNPN and CDR2 SVGIG (reference sequence). This CDR3 has 12 residues. The V end was cut by 2 bases, the J end by 6 bases, with 11 bases between. Here the CDR3 reads CAWSPRGGEQYF. The DNA of the CDR3 is TGTGCCTGGAGTCCTAGGGGGGGCGAGCAGTACTTC.

In its sample, this clonotype was seen a few times. This chain links TRBV7-2 with TRBJ2-2; maybe TRBD2 (5 bases). The ends were cut back, 1 base at V and 5 bases at J, with 11 bases in the middle. Germline CDR1 is SGHTA and CDR2 is FQGNSA. This CDR3 is 15 amino acids long. CDR3 protein: CASSLVMTGTGELFF. The CDR3 coding sequence is TGTGCCAGCAGCTTAGTCATGACGGGGACCGGGGAGCTGTTTTTT.

In regard to this clonotype: A single base separates this from a much larger clone, so it may be a read error. This chain connects TRBV27 to TRBJ2-5, with D tentatively TRBD1 (6 bases). The germline V gene has CDR1 MNHEY and CDR2 SMNVEV (reference sequence). CDR3 length equals 14 residues. CDR3 DNA: TGTGTCAGCAGTTTGACAGGAGCGGAGGAGACCCAGTACTTC. This gives the protein CVSSLTGAEETQYF.

This clonotype was observed many times. This sequence joins TRBV29-1 and TRBJ2-1, with D possibly TRBD2 on 7 matching bases. V lost 7 bases, J lost 9 bases, and 16 bases lay in between. Germline CDR1 and CDR2: SQVTM and ANQGSEA. CDR3 length: 12 amino acids. CDR3 sequence reads: CSARGGGREQFF. CDR3 DNA: TGCAGCGCCCGGGGAGGGGGACGTGAGCAGTTCTTC.

This clonotype appeared a few times. The chain carries TRBV20-1 and TRBJ1-5, with D unresolved. Germline assignment: CDR1 DFQATT and CDR2 SNEGSKA (reference sequence). This CDR3 is 14 amino acids long. Trimming pared 5 bases from V and 2 bases from J, leaving 13 bases between. For the CDR3, the DNA is TGCAGTGCTCAACTCCCAAGGGGCAATCAGCCCCAGCATTTT. As protein: CSAQLPRGNQPQHF.

This chain links TRBV14 with TRBJ1-6; weak D call: TRBD1 (6 bases). The CDR3 covers 15 residues. Per germline, CDR1 SGHDN and CDR2 FVKESK. The ends were cut back, 0 bases at V and 10 bases at J, with 13 bases in the middle. In DNA, the CDR3 is TGTGCCAGCAGCCAAGACGGCAGGGGAGGCTCACCCCTCCACTTT. As protein: CASSQDGRGGSPLHF.

This clonotype appeared a single time. The rearrangement joins TRBV20-1 to TRBJ2-3; 8 positions agree with TRBD2. The CDR3 contains 14 residues. V trimming: 6 bases; J trimming: 4 bases; junction bases outside the gene matches: 9. Germline CDR1 DFQATT, CDR2 SNEGSKA (reference sequence). The DNA of the CDR3 is TGCAGTGCCAGGGATACTAGCGGCTCAGATACGCAGTATTTT. This translates into CSARDTSGSDTQYF.

This clonotype was seen ten or more times. The chain is built from TRBV4-3 and TRBJ2-2, with 7 bases identical to TRBD1. CDR3 length: 18 residues. Per germline, CDR1 LGHNA and CDR2 YSLEER. The V and J ends lost 2 bases and 4 bases, in that order; junction bases with no gene match: 13. The DNA for the CDR3 is TGCGCCAGCAGCCAAAGGATCTTCGACAGGGTGGGCACCGGGGAGCTGTTTTTT. It codes for CASSQRIFDRVGTGELFF.